The 8 T cell receptor beta chains in this list originate from one sample, sequenced in a study of technical replicates of blood from several donors. Data came from immunoSEQ multiplex PCR; TCRdb stores just in-frame clones and leaves some out. The sample shows around 67,000 clones, approximately 83% of them seen only once. Sequencing used PBMCs. All receptors come from a human donor in good health. Some clones in this sample may be carry-over from other donors' samples.

This clone was observed a few times. The chain combines TRBV7-9 with TRBJ1-2; tentatively, D is TRBD1 (5 bases). V lost 5 bases to trimming and J lost 7 bases, with 11 bases between them. The length of the CDR3 is 12 residues. CDR1 SEHNR and CDR2 FQNEAQ come from the germline V gene (reference sequence). The CDR3 reads CASSGAIVGYTF. As DNA, the CDR3 is TGTGCCAGCAGCGGGGCTATCGTTGGCTACACCTTC.

This chain joins TRBV5-8 and TRBJ1-2; TRBD1 aligns across 8 bases. Trimming cost V 3 bases and J 1 base; bases outside gene matches: 2. Per germline, CDR1 SGHTS and CDR2 YDEGEE. The CDR3 length is 14 residues. The CDR3 loop is CASSWTGINYGYTF. The CDR3, as DNA: TGTGCCAGCAGCTGGACAGGGATTAACTATGGCTACACCTTC.

The gene calls are TRBV6-4 and TRBJ2-3, with 9 positions matching TRBD2. V shed 4 bases, J shed 3 bases, and the junction held 2 bases outside the gene matches. Germline loops: CDR1 MRHNA, CDR2 SNTAGT. The CDR3 loop spans 14 amino acids. CDR3 loop: CASSASGATDTQYF. In nucleotides, the CDR3 is TGTGCCAGCAGTGCTAGCGGGGCGACAGATACGCAGTATTTT.

V gene TRBV7-8 combines with J gene TRBJ2-1, with D perhaps matching TRBD2 (6 bases). With 1 base removed from V and 8 bases from J, the gap between germline ends came to 21 bases. Looked up from germline, CDR1 is SGHVS and CDR2 is FQNEAQ. This CDR3 region has 17 residues. CDR3: CASSLGSLGEVNYEQFF. In DNA, the CDR3 is TGTGCCAGCAGCTTAGGATCTTTGGGGGAGGTCAACTATGAGCAGTTCTTC.

This rearrangement joins TRBV12-5 to TRBJ2-1; D possibly corresponds to TRBD1 (6 bases). CDR1 is LGHNT, CDR2 FRNRAP, per germline. The CDR3 is 13 amino acids. V was cut by 6 bases and J by 4 bases, with 10 bases left in between. Written as DNA, the CDR3 is TGTGCTAGTGGCTGGGGACAATACAATGAGCAGTTCTTC. As protein: CASGWGQYNEQFF. Together with reference TRBV12-5 and TRBJ2-1, the CDR3 gives the full variable domain: DARVTQTPRHKVTEMGQEVTMRCQPILGHNTVFWYRQTMMQGLELLAYFRNRAPLDDSGMPKDRFSAEMPDATLATLKIQPSEPRDSAVYFCASGWGQYNEQFFGPGTRLTVL.

The J gene is TRBJ2-2, the V gene TRBV7-6, with D tentatively TRBD1 (6 bases). The CDR3 spans 15 residues. V shed 4 bases and J shed 1 base, with 10 bases lying between them. The germline V gene has CDR1 SGHVS and CDR2 FNYEAQ. CDR3 nucleotide sequence: TGTGCCAGCAGCTCGCGGACAGTGAACACCGGGGAGCTGTTTTTT. Protein: CASSSRTVNTGELFF.

The J gene is TRBJ2-5, the V gene TRBV13; tentatively, D is TRBD1 (5 bases). Germline V CDR1 and CDR2: PRHDT, FYEKMQ (reference sequence). The CDR3 has 15 residues. V lost 4 bases to trimming and J lost 2 bases, with 14 bases between them. The CDR3, as DNA: TGTGCCAGCAGCTCCGCAGGGTTTCTACAAGAGACCCAGTACTTC. Encoded protein: CASSSAGFLQETQYF.

The chain carries TRBV19 and TRBJ2-2; 7 positions match TRBD1. The CDR3 consists of 15 residues. The germline V gene encodes CDR1 LNHDA and CDR2 SQIVND (reference sequence). The V segment lost 3 bases and the J segment 0 bases; nucleotides outside the gene matches: 1. In DNA form, the CDR3 reads TGTGCCAGTAGTATCGACAGGGCGAACACCGGGGAGCTGTTTTTT. Amino acids: CASSIDRANTGELFF.